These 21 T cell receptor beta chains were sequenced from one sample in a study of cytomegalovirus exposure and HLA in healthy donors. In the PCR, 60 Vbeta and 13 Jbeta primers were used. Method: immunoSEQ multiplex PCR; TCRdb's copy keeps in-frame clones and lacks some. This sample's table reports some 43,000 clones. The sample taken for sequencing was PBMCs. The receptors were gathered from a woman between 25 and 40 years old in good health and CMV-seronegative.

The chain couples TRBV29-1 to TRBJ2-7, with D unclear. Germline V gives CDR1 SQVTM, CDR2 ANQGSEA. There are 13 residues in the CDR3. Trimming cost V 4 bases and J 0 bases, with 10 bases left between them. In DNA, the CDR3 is TGCAGCGTTGTTGGTGGCAACTCCTACGAGCAGTACTTC. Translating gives CSVVGGNSYEQYF.

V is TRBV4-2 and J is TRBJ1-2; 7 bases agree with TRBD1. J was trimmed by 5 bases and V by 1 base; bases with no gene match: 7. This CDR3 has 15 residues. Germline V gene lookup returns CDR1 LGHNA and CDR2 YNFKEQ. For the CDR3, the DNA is TGTGCCAGCAGCCAAGGTGTTCAGGGGGTATATGGCTACACCTTC. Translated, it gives CASSQGVQGVYGYTF.

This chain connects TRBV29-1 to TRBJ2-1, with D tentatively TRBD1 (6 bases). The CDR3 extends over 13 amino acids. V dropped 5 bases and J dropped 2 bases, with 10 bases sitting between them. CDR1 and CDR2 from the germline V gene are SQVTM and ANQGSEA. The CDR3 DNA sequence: TGCAGCGTTCAGCCAGGGGCCTACAATGAGCAGTTCTTC. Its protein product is CSVQPGAYNEQFF.

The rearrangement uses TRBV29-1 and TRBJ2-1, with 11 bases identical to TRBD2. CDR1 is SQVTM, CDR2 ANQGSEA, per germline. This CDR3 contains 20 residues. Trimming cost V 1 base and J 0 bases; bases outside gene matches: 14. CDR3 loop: CSVEVPGPSGRPSSYNEQFF. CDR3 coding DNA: TGCAGCGTTGAAGTTCCCGGGCCTAGCGGGAGGCCCAGCTCCTACAATGAGCAGTTCTTC.

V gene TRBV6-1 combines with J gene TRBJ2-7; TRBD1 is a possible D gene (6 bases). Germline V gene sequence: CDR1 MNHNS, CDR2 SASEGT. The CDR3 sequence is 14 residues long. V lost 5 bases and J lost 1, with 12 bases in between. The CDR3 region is CASSHEGQSYEQYF. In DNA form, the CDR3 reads TGTGCCAGCAGTCACGAAGGACAGTCCTACGAGCAGTACTTC.

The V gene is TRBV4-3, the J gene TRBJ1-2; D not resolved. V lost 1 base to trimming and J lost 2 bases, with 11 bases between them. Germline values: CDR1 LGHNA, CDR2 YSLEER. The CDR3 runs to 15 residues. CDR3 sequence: CASSQAPDFNYGYTF. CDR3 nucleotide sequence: TGCGCCAGCAGCCAAGCGCCAGATTTCAACTATGGCTACACCTTC.

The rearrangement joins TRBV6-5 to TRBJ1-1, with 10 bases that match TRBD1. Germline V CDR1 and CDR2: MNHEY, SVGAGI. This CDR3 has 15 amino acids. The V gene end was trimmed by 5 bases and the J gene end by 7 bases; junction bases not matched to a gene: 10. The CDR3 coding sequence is TGTGCCAGCAGTCCCCGCCAGACAGGGGGCGTTGAAGCTTTCTTT. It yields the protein CASSPRQTGGVEAFF.

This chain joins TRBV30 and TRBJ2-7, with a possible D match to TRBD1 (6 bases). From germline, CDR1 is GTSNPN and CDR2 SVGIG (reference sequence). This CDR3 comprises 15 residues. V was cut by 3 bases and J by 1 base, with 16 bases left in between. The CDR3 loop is CAWRGALGRSYEQYF. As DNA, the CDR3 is TGTGCCTGGAGGGGGGCCCTGGGCCGTTCCTACGAGCAGTACTTC.

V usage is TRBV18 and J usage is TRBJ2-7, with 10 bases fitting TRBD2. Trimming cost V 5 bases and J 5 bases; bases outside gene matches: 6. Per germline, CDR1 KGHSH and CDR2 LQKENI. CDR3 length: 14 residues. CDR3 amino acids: CASSSSGRINEQYF. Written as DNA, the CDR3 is TGTGCCAGCTCATCTAGCGGGAGAATCAACGAGCAGTACTTC.

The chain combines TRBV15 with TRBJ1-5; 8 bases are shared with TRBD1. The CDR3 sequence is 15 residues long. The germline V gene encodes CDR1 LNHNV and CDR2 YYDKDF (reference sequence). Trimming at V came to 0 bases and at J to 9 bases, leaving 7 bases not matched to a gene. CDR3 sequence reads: CATSRDATGGRPQHF. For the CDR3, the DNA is TGTGCCACCAGCAGAGACGCTACAGGGGGAAGGCCCCAGCATTTT.

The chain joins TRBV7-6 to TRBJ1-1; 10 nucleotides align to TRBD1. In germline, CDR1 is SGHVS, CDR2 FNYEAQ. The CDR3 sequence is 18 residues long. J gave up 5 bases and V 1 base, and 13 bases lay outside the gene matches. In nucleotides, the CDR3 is TGTGCCAGCAGCTTAGGACCCGGGACAGGGGTTTTGGGGACTGAAGCTTTCTTT. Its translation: CASSLGPGTGVLGTEAFF. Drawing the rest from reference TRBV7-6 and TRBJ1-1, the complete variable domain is GAGVSQSPRYKVTKRGQDVALRCDPISGHVSLYWYRQALGQGPEFLTYFNYEAQQDKSGLPNDRFSAERPEGSISTLTIQRTEQRDSAMYRCASSLGPGTGVLGTEAFFGQGTRLTVV.

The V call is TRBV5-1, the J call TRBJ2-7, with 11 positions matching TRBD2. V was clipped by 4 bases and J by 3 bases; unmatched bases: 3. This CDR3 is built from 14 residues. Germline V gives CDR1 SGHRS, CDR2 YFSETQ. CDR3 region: CASSTGLAVYEQYF. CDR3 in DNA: TGCGCCAGCAGCACGGGACTAGCGGTCTACGAGCAGTACTTC.

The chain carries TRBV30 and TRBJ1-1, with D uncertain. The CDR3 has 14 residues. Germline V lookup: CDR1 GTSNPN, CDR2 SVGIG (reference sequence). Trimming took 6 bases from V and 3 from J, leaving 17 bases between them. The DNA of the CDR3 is TGTGCCTGCCAGATAGGCGGATGGGACACTGAAGCTTTCTTT. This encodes CACQIGGWDTEAFF.

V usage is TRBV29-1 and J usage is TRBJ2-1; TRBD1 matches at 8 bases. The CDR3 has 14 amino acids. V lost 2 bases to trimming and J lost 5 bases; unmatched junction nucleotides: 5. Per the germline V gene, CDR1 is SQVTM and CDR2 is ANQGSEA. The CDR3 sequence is CSVEKGQAHNEQFF. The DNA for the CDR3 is TGCAGCGTTGAAAAGGGACAGGCTCACAATGAGCAGTTCTTC.

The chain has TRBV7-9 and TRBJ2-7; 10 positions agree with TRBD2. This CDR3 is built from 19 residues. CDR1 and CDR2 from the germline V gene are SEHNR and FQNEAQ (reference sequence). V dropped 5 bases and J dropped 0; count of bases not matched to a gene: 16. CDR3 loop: CASSPRAIVLAGDSYEQYF. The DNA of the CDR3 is TGTGCCAGCAGCCCTAGGGCCATCGTTCTAGCGGGGGACTCCTACGAGCAGTACTTC.

The CDR3 DNA reads as TGTGCCAGCAGCATGGTTGCGGGAGGGCCGGGGACCGGGGAGCTGTTTTTT. Amino acids: CASSMVAGGPGTGELFF. This chain connects TRBV5-8 to TRBJ2-2; 9 nucleotides agree with TRBD2. Germline CDR1 reads SGHTS; CDR2 reads YDEGEE. The junction had 12 bases not matched to a gene; V was cut back by 4 bases and J by 5 bases. The CDR3 runs 17 residues.

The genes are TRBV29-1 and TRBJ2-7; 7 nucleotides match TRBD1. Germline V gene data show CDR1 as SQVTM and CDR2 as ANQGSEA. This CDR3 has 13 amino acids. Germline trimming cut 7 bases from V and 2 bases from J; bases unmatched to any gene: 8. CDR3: CSGTGQYTYEQYF. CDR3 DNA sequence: TGCAGCGGAACGGGACAGTATACCTACGAGCAGTACTTC.

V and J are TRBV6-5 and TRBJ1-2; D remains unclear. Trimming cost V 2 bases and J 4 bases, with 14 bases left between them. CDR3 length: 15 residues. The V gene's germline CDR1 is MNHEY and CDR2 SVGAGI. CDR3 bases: TGTGCCAGCAGTTACAGCGGGTCCCCCACCTATGGCTACACCTTC. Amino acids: CASSYSGSPTYGYTF.

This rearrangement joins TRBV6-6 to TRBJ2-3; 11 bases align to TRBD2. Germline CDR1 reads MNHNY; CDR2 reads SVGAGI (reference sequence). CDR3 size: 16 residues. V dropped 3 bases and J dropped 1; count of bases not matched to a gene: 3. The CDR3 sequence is CASSYLAGGGTDTQYF. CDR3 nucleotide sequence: TGTGCCAGCAGTTATCTAGCGGGGGGTGGCACAGATACGCAGTATTTT.

The CDR3 DNA is TGCGCCAGCAGCCCCGGAGTAGGCCATAGCAATCAGCCCCAGCATTTT. It translates to CASSPGVGHSNQPQHF. The chain recombines TRBV5-1 with TRBJ1-5; D is uncertain. With 4 bases removed from V and 0 bases from J, the gap between germline ends came to 14 bases. CDR1 SGHRS and CDR2 YFSETQ come from the germline V gene. The CDR3 has 16 residues.

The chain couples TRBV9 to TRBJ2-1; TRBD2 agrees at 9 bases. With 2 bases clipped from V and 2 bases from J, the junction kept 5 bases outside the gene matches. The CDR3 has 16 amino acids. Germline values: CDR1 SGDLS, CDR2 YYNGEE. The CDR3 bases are TGTGCCAGCAGCGTTAGCGGGAGAGGGGCCTACAATGAGCAGTTCTTC. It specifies CASSVSGRGAYNEQFF.